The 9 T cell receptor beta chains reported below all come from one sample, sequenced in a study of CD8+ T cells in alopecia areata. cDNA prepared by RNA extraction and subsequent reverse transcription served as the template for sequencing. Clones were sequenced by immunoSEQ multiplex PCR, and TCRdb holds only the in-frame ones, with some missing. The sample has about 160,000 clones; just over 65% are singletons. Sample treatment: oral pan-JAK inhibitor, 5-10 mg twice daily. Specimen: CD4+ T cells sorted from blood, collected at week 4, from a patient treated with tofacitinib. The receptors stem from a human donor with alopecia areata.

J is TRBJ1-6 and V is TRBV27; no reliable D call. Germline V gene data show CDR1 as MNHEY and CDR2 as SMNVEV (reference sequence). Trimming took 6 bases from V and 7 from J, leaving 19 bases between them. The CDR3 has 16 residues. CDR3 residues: CASRPEATGLNSPLHF. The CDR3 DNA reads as TGTGCCAGCAGACCCGAGGCCACGGGGTTAAATTCACCCCTCCACTTT.

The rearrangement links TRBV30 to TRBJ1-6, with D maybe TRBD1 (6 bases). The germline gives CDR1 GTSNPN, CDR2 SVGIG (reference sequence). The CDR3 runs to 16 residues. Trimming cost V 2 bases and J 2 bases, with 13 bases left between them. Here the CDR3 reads CAWSPPRQAYNSPLHF. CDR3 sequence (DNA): TGTGCCTGGAGTCCTCCCCGACAGGCCTATAATTCACCCCTCCACTTT. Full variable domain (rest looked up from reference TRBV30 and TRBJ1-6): SQTIHQWPATLVQPVGSPLSLECTVEGTSNPNLYWYRQAAGRGLQLLFYSVGIGQISSEVPQNLSASRPQDRQFILSSKKLLLSDSGFYLCAWSPPRQAYNSPLHFGNGTRLTVT.

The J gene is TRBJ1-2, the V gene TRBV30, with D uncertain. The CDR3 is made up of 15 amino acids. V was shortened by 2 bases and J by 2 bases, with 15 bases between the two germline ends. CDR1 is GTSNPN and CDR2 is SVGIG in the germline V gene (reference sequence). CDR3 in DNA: TGTGCCTGGAGTCCGGCCTTTCTAGGAAACTATGGCTACACCTTC. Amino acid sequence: CAWSPAFLGNYGYTF.

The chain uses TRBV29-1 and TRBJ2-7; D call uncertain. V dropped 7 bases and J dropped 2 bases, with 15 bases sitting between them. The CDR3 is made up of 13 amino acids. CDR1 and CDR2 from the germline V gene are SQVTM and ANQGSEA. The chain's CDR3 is CSAAGWATYEQYF. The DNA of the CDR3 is TGCAGCGCTGCCGGTTGGGCCACCTACGAGCAGTACTTC.

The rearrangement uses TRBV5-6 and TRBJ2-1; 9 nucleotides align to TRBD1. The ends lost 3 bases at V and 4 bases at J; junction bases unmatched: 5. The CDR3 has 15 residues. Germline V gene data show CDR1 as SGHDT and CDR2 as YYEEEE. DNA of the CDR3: TGTGCCAGCAGCTACGGACAGGGGCTGTACAATGAGCAGTTCTTC. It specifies CASSYGQGLYNEQFF.

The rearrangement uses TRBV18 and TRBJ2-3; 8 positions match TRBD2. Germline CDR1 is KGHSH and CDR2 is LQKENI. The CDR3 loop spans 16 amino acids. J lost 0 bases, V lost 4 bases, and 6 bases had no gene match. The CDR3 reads CASSQLAEASTDTQYF. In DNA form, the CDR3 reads TGTGCCAGCTCACAACTAGCGGAAGCTAGCACAGATACGCAGTATTTT. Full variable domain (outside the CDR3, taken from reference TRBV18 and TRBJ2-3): NAGVMQNPRHLVRRRGQEARLRCSPMKGHSHVYWYRQLPEEGLKFMVYLQKENIIDESGMPKERFSAEFPKEGPSILRIQQVVRGDSAAYFCASSQLAEASTDTQYFGPGTRLTVL.

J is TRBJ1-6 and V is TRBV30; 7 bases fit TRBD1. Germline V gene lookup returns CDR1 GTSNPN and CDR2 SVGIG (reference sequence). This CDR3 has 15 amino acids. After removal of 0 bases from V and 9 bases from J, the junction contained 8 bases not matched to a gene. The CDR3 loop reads CAWSVRTGRFSPLHF. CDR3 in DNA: TGTGCCTGGAGTGTACGGACAGGCAGGTTTTCACCCCTCCACTTT.

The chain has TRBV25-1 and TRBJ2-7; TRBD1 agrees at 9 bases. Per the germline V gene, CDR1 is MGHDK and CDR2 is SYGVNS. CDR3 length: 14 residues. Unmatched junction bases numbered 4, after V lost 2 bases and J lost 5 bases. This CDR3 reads CASSEGTGIHEQYF. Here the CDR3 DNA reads TGTGCCAGCAGTGAAGGGACAGGGATCCACGAGCAGTACTTC.

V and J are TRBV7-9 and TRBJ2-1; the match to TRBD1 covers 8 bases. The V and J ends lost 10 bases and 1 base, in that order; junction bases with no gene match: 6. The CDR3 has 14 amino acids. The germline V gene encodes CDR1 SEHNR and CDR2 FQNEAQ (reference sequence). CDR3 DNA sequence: TGTGCCACTGTCCGGGACAGGTCCTACAATGAGCAGTTCTTC. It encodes CATVRDRSYNEQFF.